A selection of T cell receptor beta chains follows, all from one sample in a study of blood T cells in healthy people across ages. TCRdb reprocessed the 5' RACE reads via MiXCR and lists one record per CDR3 protein. Found here are 700,000 to 800,000 distinct CDR3 sequences, around 40% of them singletons; the top ten hold less than 25%. Sequenced input: blood. All receptors come from a woman in her sixties in good health. The CDR3 runs from the conserved cysteine through the conserved F or W. D genes are given only for firm matches. The listing skips clone size in some rows; elsewhere it reads once, few, many or a size class.

CDR3: CSVEDRDRNNEQFF; DNA: TGCAGCGTTGAAGATCGGGACAGGAACAATGAGCAGTTCTTC; size: -; D: TRBD1; V: TRBV29-1; J: TRBJ2-1
CDR3: CSAAGGPKETQYF; DNA: TGCAGTGCTGCGGGAGGGCCCAAAGAGACCCAGTACTTC; size: -; D: TRBD2; V: TRBV20-1; J: TRBJ2-5
CDR3: CASSVGTSGGNEVNEQFF; DNA: TGTGCCAGCAGTGTCGGGACTAGCGGGGGGAACGAGGTCAATGAGCAGTTCTTC; size: -; D: TRBD2; V: TRBV9; J: TRBJ2-1
CDR3: CASSPRWDRGNQPQHF; DNA: TGTGCCAGCTCACCGCGTTGGGACAGAGGCAATCAGCCCCAGCATTTT; size: -; D: TRBD1; V: TRBV18; J: TRBJ1-5
CDR3: CASSYRKRSPLHF; DNA: TGTGCCAGCAGTTACAGGAAGAGGTCACCCCTCCACTTT; size: few; D: -; V: TRBV6-5; J: TRBJ1-6
CDR3: CASSPQVGGEQYF; DNA: TGTGCCAGCAGCCCACAGGTGGGAGGCGAGCAGTACTTC; size: many; D: -; V: TRBV11-2; J: TRBJ2-7
CDR3: CSVVTPFYNEQFF; DNA: TGCAGCGTTGTTACCCCCTTTTACAATGAGCAGTTCTTC; size: many; D: -; V: TRBV29-1; J: TRBJ2-1
CDR3: CSASTGGGRETQYF; DNA: TGCAGTGCCTCAACGGGGGGCGGGAGAGAGACCCAGTACTTC; size: few; D: -; V: TRBV20-1; J: TRBJ2-5
CDR3: CAIRDTANYGYTF; DNA: TGTGCCATCCGGGACACAGCTAACTATGGCTACACCTTC; size: few; D: -; V: TRBV28; J: TRBJ1-2
CDR3: CASSFRPTVKNEQYF; DNA: TGTGCCAGCAGTTTTCGTCCCACCGTTAAGAACGAGCAGTACTTC; size: -; D: -; V: TRBV28; J: TRBJ2-7
CDR3: CSVDGTATEAFF; DNA: TGCAGCGTTGACGGGACAGCCACTGAAGCTTTCTTT; size: -; D: TRBD1; V: TRBV29-1; J: TRBJ1-1
CDR3: CASSVDSLAREEQYF; DNA: TGTGCCAGCAGCGTAGACTCGCTAGCGCGGGAAGAGCAGTACTTC; size: many; D: -; V: TRBV9; J: TRBJ2-7
CDR3: CASSLAGDRQLRQYF; DNA: TGTGCCAGCAGCTTAGCAGGGGACAGACAGTTGCGGCAGTACTTC; size: -; D: TRBD1; V: TRBV7-8; J: TRBJ2-5
CDR3: CASSEATGEWYEQYF; DNA: TGTGCCAGCAGTGAAGCCACAGGGGAGTGGTACGAGCAGTACTTC; size: few; D: TRBD1; V: TRBV6-1; J: TRBJ2-7
CDR3: CASSPGQSAAYEQYF; DNA: TGTGCCAGCTCACCGGGACAGTCCGCTGCGTACGAGCAGTACTTC; size: -; D: TRBD1; V: TRBV18; J: TRBJ2-7
CDR3: CASSFTGGNQPQYF; DNA: TGTGCCAGCAGTTTCACAGGGGGCAATCAGCCCCAGTATTTT; size: -; D: TRBD1; V: TRBV12-3/TRBV12-4; J: TRBJ2-3
CDR3: CASNRGRVREKLFF; DNA: TGTGCCAGCAACAGGGGGCGGGTGAGGGAAAAACTGTTTTTT; size: -; D: TRBD1; V: TRBV2; J: TRBJ1-4
CDR3: CSAPRRNTEAFF; DNA: TGCAGTGCCCCGAGGAGGAACACTGAAGCTTTCTTT; size: -; D: -; V: TRBV20-1; J: TRBJ1-1
CDR3: CASSIRTSGGAGDTQYF; DNA: TGTGCCAGCAGCATACGGACTAGCGGGGGGGCCGGGGATACGCAGTATTTT; size: -; D: TRBD2; V: TRBV13; J: TRBJ2-3
CDR3: CASSPLQGPFYEQYF; DNA: TGTGCCAGCAGCCCGTTACAGGGTCCTTTCTACGAGCAGTACTTC; size: few; D: -; V: TRBV11-1; J: TRBJ2-7
CDR3: CASSSVAGLAHNEKFF; DNA: TGTGCCAGCAGCAGTGTGGCGGGACTAGCGCACAATGAGAAGTTCTTC; size: -; D: TRBD2; V: TRBV7-9; J: TRBJ2-1
CDR3: CASSQTSGGLKETQYF; DNA: TGTGCCAGCTCGCAGACTAGCGGGGGCCTTAAAGAGACCCAGTACTTC; size: -; D: TRBD2; V: TRBV18; J: TRBJ2-5
CDR3: CASRPASGGIDTQYF; DNA: TGTGCCAGCAGACCTGCTAGCGGGGGGATAGATACGCAGTATTTT; size: -; D: TRBD2; V: TRBV2; J: TRBJ2-3
CDR3: CASSPRQGALPTEAFF; DNA: TGTGCCAGCAGCCCCAGACAGGGGGCTCTTCCCACTGAAGCTTTCTTT; size: once; D: TRBD1; V: TRBV6-5; J: TRBJ1-1
CDR3: CSVNKGGAIDEQFF; DNA: TGCAGCGTTAACAAGGGTGGGGCAATCGATGAGCAGTTCTTC; size: few; D: -; V: TRBV29-1; J: TRBJ2-1
CDR3: CASSSGRPNEQFF; DNA: TGTGCCAGCAGCTCAGGACGGCCAAATGAGCAGTTCTTC; size: -; D: -; V: TRBV5-4; J: TRBJ2-1
CDR3: CASSSQGAGNTEAFF; DNA: TGTGCCAGCAGTTCTCAGGGGGCAGGGAACACTGAAGCTTTCTTT; size: -; D: TRBD1; V: TRBV6-5; J: TRBJ1-1
CDR3: CASTRQVGDTQYF; DNA: TGTGCCAGCACCAGACAGGTTGGAGATACGCAGTATTTT; size: -; D: -; V: TRBV7-2; J: TRBJ2-3
CDR3: CSAFGTSGRFQETQYF; DNA: TGCAGTGCCTTCGGGACTAGCGGGAGATTCCAAGAGACCCAGTACTTC; size: -; D: TRBD2; V: TRBV20-1; J: TRBJ2-5
CDR3: CASSYGDISYEQYF; DNA: TGTGCCAGCAGTTACGGGGACATATCCTACGAGCAGTACTTC; size: -; D: -; V: TRBV6-2/TRBV6-3; J: TRBJ2-7
CDR3: CASSVSGGRDTQYF; DNA: TGTGCCAGCAGTGTGTCAGGGGGCCGAGATACGCAGTATTTT; size: few; D: TRBD1; V: TRBV2; J: TRBJ2-3
CDR3: CSQGGGFSTDTQYF; DNA: TGCAGTCAGGGAGGGGGATTTAGCACAGATACGCAGTATTTT; size: few; D: -; V: TRBV20-1; J: TRBJ2-3
CDR3: CSATGPTFEQYF; DNA: TGCAGTGCTACAGGCCCCACCTTCGAGCAGTACTTC; size: -; D: -; V: TRBV20-1; J: TRBJ2-7